The 21 T cell receptor beta chains below all came from one sample that was sequenced in a study of T-cell reconstitution after alpha-beta-depleted transplantation in children listed by TCRdb under 2016. What this sample's treatment or condition label stands for: allogeneic hematopoietic cell transplantation with graft depleted of TCRalphabeta T cells and CD19 B cells. The protocol used for the library was PCR. The data were produced on an Illumina HiSeq 2500. Molecular barcoding was employed in the preparation of TCR libraries, with unique molecular identifiers being used to normalize TCRbeta repertoire quantification. TCRdb redid the processing of the public reads, applying fastp at Q25 and MiXCR, and retained in-frame beta chains. Every distinct CDR3 protein forms one entry, paired with its most common genes and DNA. The sample table records some 120,000 distinct CDR3 sequences; 10% of these occur just once. Of the sample, around 35% is held by the ten largest clones.

Material: PBMCs, obtained before TCRalphabeta/CD19-depleted stem cell transplant. These receptors all come from a boy between 2 and 10 years old with acute lymphoblastic leukemia, due to receive a stem cell transplant.

The chain recombines TRBV7-6 with TRBJ2-7, with 10 bases aligning to TRBD2. The CDR3 is made up of 18 amino acids. With 2 bases clipped from V and 1 base from J, the junction kept 11 bases outside the gene matches. Germline CDR1 and CDR2: SGHVS and FNYEAQ. In nucleotides, the CDR3 is TGTGCCAGCAGCTTATGGGGTAGCGGGAGGCGGGGTTCCTACGAGCAGTACTTC. Its protein product is CASSLWGSGRRGSYEQYF.

This chain joins TRBV20-1 and TRBJ2-4, with TRBD1 matching over 7 bases. The CDR3 covers 17 residues. Losses at the gene ends were 1 base for V and 2 bases for J; bases not matched to a gene: 11. Per the germline V gene, CDR1 is DFQATT and CDR2 is SNEGSKA (reference sequence). CDR3 nucleotide sequence: TGCAGTGCTAGAGTGAGCCGACAGGGTCACTCCAAAAACATTCAGTACTTC. Residues: CSARVSRQGHSKNIQYF.

This clonotype was seen only a few times. The rearrangement joins TRBV5-5 to TRBJ2-7; TRBD1 aligns across 8 bases. CDR1 and CDR2 (germline): SGHKS, YYEKEE (reference sequence). J lost 2 bases, V lost 0 bases, and 4 bases had no gene match. This CDR3 region has 15 residues. In DNA form, the CDR3 reads TGTGCCAGCAGCTTGGAACAGGGGGTAGCCTACGAGCAGTACTTC. Residues: CASSLEQGVAYEQYF.

This clonotype has a handful of counts. V is TRBV21-1 and J is TRBJ2-7; the D call TRBD1 from the table was never checked on the DNA. TRBV21-1 is described as a pseudogene. The CDR3 covers 13 residues. The CDR3 bases are TGTGCCAGCAGGGGGACAGGGCCCTACGAGCAGTACTTC. Translating gives CASRGTGPYEQYF.

The chain is built from TRBV20-1 and TRBJ2-4; 7 nucleotides line up with TRBD2. V shed 3 bases and J 1 base; nucleotides not matched to a gene: 9. The CDR3 consists of 16 residues. CDR1 and CDR2 (germline): DFQATT, SNEGSKA (reference sequence). The CDR3 region has the DNA TGCAGTGCTAGGGTCGGGAGGCTCACGGCCAAAAACATTCAGTACTTC. The encoded protein is CSARVGRLTAKNIQYF.

This clonotype was seen more than once but under ten times. The chain recombines TRBV6-1 with TRBJ1-6; tentatively, D is TRBD1 (6 bases). This CDR3 is built from 14 residues. Germline-derived CDR1 and CDR2 are MNHNS and SASEGT. Trimming took off 7 bases at V and 9 bases at J, with 16 bases between the two ends. In DNA, the CDR3 is TGTGCCAGCACCTCGGCAGGGGAAGGTTCACCCCTCCACTTT. Protein: CASTSAGEGSPLHF.

The sample holds a few counts of this clonotype. The chain is built from TRBV5-6 and TRBJ2-2; D is perhaps TRBD2 (6 bases). V dropped 4 bases and J dropped 2 bases, with 15 bases sitting between them. The length of the CDR3 is 16 residues. CDR1 and CDR2 from the germline V gene are SGHDT and YYEEEE. The CDR3 sequence: CASSLAGTFNTGELFF. DNA of the CDR3: TGTGCCAGCAGCCTAGCCGGGACTTTTAACACCGGGGAGCTGTTTTTT.

The V call is TRBV15, the J call TRBJ2-6; D remains ambiguous. V shed 3 bases and J shed 0 bases, with 9 bases lying between them. CDR3 length equals 16 residues. In germline, CDR1 is LNHNV, CDR2 YYDKDF (reference sequence). CDR3 DNA sequence: TGTGCCACCAGCAGCGGAACCGGCTCTGGGGCCAACGTCCTGACTTTC. Protein: CATSSGTGSGANVLTF. The variable domain in full, completed from reference TRBV15 and TRBJ2-6, reads DAMVIQNPRYQVTQFGKPVTLSCSQTLNHNVMYWYQQKSSQAPKLLFHYYDKDFNNEADTPDNFQSRRPNTSFCFLDIRSPGLGDTAMYLCATSSGTGSGANVLTFGAGSRLTVL.

This clonotype occurred a few times. This chain joins TRBV18 and TRBJ1-6; 10 nucleotides agree with TRBD1. The CDR3 loop spans 15 amino acids. CDR1 KGHSH and CDR2 LQKENI come from the germline V gene. Trimming cost V 3 bases and J 9 bases; bases outside gene matches: 5. This chain's CDR3 is CASSPDGQGVSPLHF. DNA for the CDR3: TGTGCCAGCTCACCGGACGGACAGGGGGTTTCACCCCTCCACTTT.

The V gene is TRBV28, the J gene TRBJ1-5; maybe TRBD1 (6 bases). V gave up 3 bases and J gave up 4 bases, with 13 bases separating them. The CDR3 spans 15 residues. Germline-derived CDR1 and CDR2 are MDHEN and SYDVKM. CDR3 in amino acids: CASSFSGARNQPQHF. The CDR3 DNA is TGTGCCAGCAGTTTTTCGGGGGCTCGGAATCAGCCCCAGCATTTT.

The gene calls are TRBV19 and TRBJ2-2; 7 nucleotides agree with TRBD1. Germline V gene sequence: CDR1 LNHDA, CDR2 SQIVND (reference sequence). The CDR3 extends over 15 amino acids. V lost 3 bases and J lost 5; bases outside the gene matches: 6. CDR3: CASSIEGARTGELFF. Written as DNA, the CDR3 is TGTGCCAGTAGTATCGAGGGGGCGCGTACCGGGGAGCTGTTTTTT.

Notes on this clonotype: An end of the junction differs from the germline gene, which may be a read error. The chain uses TRBV27 and TRBJ2-1; D is undetermined. CDR1 MNHEY and CDR2 SMNVEV come from the germline V gene (reference sequence). CDR3 length equals 11 residues. DNA for the CDR3: TGTGCCACCCGCGGCATGGCACAGCAGCTCTTC. This encodes CATRGMAQQLF.

The chain carries TRBV7-8 and TRBJ1-5; tentatively, D is TRBD1 (5 bases). The length of the CDR3 is 13 residues. Per germline, CDR1 SGHVS and CDR2 FQNEAQ. V was shortened by 3 bases and J by 4 bases, with 7 bases between the two germline ends. CDR3 in DNA: TGTGCCAGCAGCTTGGGGCTTAATCAGCCCCAGCATTTT. Its translation is CASSLGLNQPQHF. Full variable domain (remainder filled in from reference TRBV7-8 and TRBJ1-5): GAGVSQSPRYKVAKRGQDVALRCDPISGHVSLFWYQQALGQGPEFLTYFQNEAQLDKSGLPSDRFFAERPEGSVSTLKIQRTQQEDSAVYLCASSLGLNQPQHFGDGTRLSIL.

As DNA, the CDR3 is TGTGCCAGCAGTCACGGGACAGGAGGTGAAAAACTGTTTTTT. Translation gives CASSHGTGGEKLFF. This chain joins TRBV12-3 or TRBV12-4 and TRBJ1-4, with 8 bases aligning to TRBD1. The CDR3 is 14 residues long. The J segment lost 7 bases and the V segment lost 5 bases, leaving 6 bases of the junction unmatched.

The chain joins TRBV27 to TRBJ1-5; TRBD1 might be the D (6 bases). Germline V lookup: CDR1 MNHEY, CDR2 SMNVEV (reference sequence). The CDR3 covers 16 residues. V lost 3 bases, J lost 0 bases, and 12 bases lay in between. CDR3 nucleotides: TGTGCCAGCAGTTTGACAGGTTCTTATAGCAATCAGCCCCAGCATTTT. Encoded protein: CASSLTGSYSNQPQHF.

In the case of this clonotype: Given a much more abundant clone one base away, this may be a read error. This is likely a read error, given that the CDR3 carries no conserved phenylalanine or tryptophan at its end. The rearrangement joins TRBV7-6 to TRBJ1-5; D is unresolved. The V gene's germline CDR1 is SGHVS and CDR2 FNYEAQ. The CDR3 has 14 residues. Trimming cost V 1 base and J 5 bases, with 9 bases left between them. This chain's CDR3 is CASSLVAVDQPQHC. The CDR3 bases are TGTGCCAGCAGCTTAGTTGCGGTGGATCAGCCCCAGCATTGT.

This clonotype has only a few counts. The rearrangement uses TRBV5-1 and TRBJ2-5, with a weak D call TRBD1 (7 bases). The germline V and J ends were trimmed by 5 bases and 5 bases, with 13 bases remaining between them. The CDR3 is 13 residues long. Per the germline V gene, CDR1 is SGHRS and CDR2 is YFSETQ. CDR3 region: CASRMTGRETQYF. DNA of the CDR3: TGCGCCAGCAGGATGACAGGGAGGGAGACCCAGTACTTC. Combining the CDR3 with reference TRBV5-1 and TRBJ2-5 gives the whole variable domain KAGVTQTPRYLIKTRGQQVTLSCSPISGHRSVSWYQQTPGQGLQFLFEYFSETQRNKGNFPGRFSGRQFSNSRSEMNVSTLELGDSALYLCASRMTGRETQYFGPGTRLLVL.

This clonotype was counted a single time. The V gene is TRBV6-1, the J gene TRBJ2-1; 10 bases line up with TRBD2. The CDR3 is 15 amino acids. Germline V gene lookup returns CDR1 MNHNS and CDR2 SASEGT. The ends lost 6 bases at V and 8 bases at J; junction bases unmatched: 10. CDR3 in DNA: TGTGCCAGCAGCCCATCTAGCGGGAGCATCGATGAGCAGTTCTTC. Amino acids: CASSPSSGSIDEQFF.

The CDR3 nucleotides read TGTGCCAGCGGCCCTGGGACGGCTCAAGAGACCCAGTACTTC. As protein: CASGPGTAQETQYF. The J gene is TRBJ2-5, the V gene TRBV4-2; the D gene could be TRBD1 or TRBD2 (5 bases each). Germline V gene sequence: CDR1 LGHNA, CDR2 YNFKEQ. This CDR3 contains 14 residues. Trimming left V 8 bases short and J 2 bases short, with 15 bases between.

This clonotype appeared a few times. The chain is built from TRBV11-2 and TRBJ2-5; no reliable D call. CDR1 and CDR2 from the germline V gene are SGHAT and FQNNGV. CDR3 length: 13 residues. V lost 6 bases, J lost 3 bases, and 11 bases lay in between. This CDR3 reads CASSRRVKETQYF. DNA for the CDR3: TGTGCCAGCAGTCGAAGGGTAAAAGAGACCCAGTACTTC.

This clonotype was seen a handful of times. The chain is built from TRBV15 and TRBJ1-5; the D is unclear. V lost 0 bases and J 2 bases, leaving 8 bases between the germline ends. The CDR3 runs to 15 residues. Germline lookup yields CDR1 LNHNV and CDR2 YYDKDF (reference sequence). CDR3 DNA: TGTGCCACCAGCAGAGATCTCGGGGGCAATCAGCCCCAGCATTTT. Protein product: CATSRDLGGNQPQHF.